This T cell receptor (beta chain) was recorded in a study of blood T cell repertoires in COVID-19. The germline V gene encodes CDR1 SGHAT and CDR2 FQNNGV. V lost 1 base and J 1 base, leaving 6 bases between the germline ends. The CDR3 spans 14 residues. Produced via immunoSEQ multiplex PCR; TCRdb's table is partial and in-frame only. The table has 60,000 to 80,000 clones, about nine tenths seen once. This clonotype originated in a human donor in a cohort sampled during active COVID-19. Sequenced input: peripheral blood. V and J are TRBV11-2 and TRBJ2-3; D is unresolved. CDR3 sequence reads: CASSLAGGTDTQYF. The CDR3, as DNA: TGTGCCAGCAGCTTAGCGGGTGGCACAGATACGCAGTATTTT.